These 3 T cell receptor beta chains were all obtained from the same sample, sequenced in a study of T-cell reconstitution after alpha-beta-depleted transplantation in children. For TCRbeta, the library was prepared with unique molecular identifiers. TCRdb itself ran the PCR reads through MiXCR, one entry per CDR3 protein. The sample carries about 590,000 distinct CDR3 sequences, 10% to 15% recorded once. The material was PBMCs, mostly from graft donor cells, obtained 360 days after TCRalphabeta/CD19-depleted stem cell transplant. These receptors originate from a male patient younger than 18 who had a stem cell transplant for acute myeloid leukemia, so the T cells may come from the graft donor.

About this clonotype: A read error may account for a junction end that differs from germline. The CDR3 sequence is CASSLARDYVNEQLF. The CDR3 region has the DNA TGTGCCAGCAGCTTGGCCCGAGACTACGTGAATGAGCAGCTCTTC. The rearrangement joins TRBV5-6 to TRBJ2-1; a weak D match, TRBD2 (5 bases). CDR1 is SGHDT, CDR2 YYEEEE, per germline. There are 15 residues in the CDR3.

This clonotype was picked up many times. The chain has TRBV7-2 and TRBJ2-5; D assignment may be TRBD1 or TRBD2 (5 bases each). Per germline, CDR1 SGHTA and CDR2 FQGNSA. V lost 6 bases and J 1 base, leaving 18 bases between the germline ends. The CDR3 has 16 amino acids. CDR3 bases: TGTGCCAGCAGTCGGGACCTACTTCAGTTCCAAGAGACCCAGTACTTC. Translation: CASSRDLLQFQETQYF.

This chain joins TRBV10-3 and TRBJ2-3; 13 bases map to TRBD2. In germline, CDR1 is ENHRY, CDR2 SYGVKD. Trimming removed 11 bases from V and 4 bases from J; junction bases left unmatched: 9. The CDR3 runs to 15 residues. The CDR3 DNA follows: TGTGCCTCCCTTGGACTAGCGGGAGCCCCAGATACGCAGTATTTT. Residues: CASLGLAGAPDTQYF.